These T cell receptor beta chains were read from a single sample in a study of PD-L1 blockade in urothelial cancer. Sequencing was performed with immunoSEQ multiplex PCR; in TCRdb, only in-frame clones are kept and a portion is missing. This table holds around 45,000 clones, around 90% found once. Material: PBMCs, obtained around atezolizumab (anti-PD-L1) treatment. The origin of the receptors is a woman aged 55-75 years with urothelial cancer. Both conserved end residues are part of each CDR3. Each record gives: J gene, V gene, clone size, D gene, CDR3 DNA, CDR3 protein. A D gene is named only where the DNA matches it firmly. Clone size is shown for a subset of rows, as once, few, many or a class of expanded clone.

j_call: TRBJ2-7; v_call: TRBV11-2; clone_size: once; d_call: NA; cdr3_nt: TGTGCCAGCAGCCACAGTCTCGCGGGTATCAACTACGAGCAGTACTTC; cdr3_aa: CASSHSLAGINYEQYF
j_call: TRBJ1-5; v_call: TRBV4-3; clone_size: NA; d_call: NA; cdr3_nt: TGCGCCAGCAGCCAAGATCCCACAGTTCAGCCCCAGCATTTT; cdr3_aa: CASSQDPTVQPQHF
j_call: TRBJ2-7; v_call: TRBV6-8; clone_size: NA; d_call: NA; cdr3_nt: TGTGCCAGCAGTCCAGACATTTCTCGGGAGCAGTACTTC; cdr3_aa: CASSPDISREQYF
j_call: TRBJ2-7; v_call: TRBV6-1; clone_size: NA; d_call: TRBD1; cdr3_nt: TGTGCCAGCAGAGGGACAGGGGCCTACGAGCAGTACTTC; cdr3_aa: CASRGTGAYEQYF
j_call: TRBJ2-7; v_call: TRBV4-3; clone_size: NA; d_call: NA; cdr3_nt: TGCGCCAGCAGCCAGACCACAGGTCCCGCCAAGCAGTACTTC; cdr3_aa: CASSQTTGPAKQYF
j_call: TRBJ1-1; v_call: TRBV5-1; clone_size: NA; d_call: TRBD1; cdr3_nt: TGCGCCAGCAGCTCCCCCCTCCGGGACAGGGGGCCGAGGGACACTGAAGCTTTCTTT; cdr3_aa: CASSSPLRDRGPRDTEAFF
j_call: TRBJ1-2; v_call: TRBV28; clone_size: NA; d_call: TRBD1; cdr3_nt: TGTGCCAGCAGTTTCAGACAGGGCGAGGATGGCTACACCTTC; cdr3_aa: CASSFRQGEDGYTF
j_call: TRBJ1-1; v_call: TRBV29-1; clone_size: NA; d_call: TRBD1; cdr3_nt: TGCAGCGCCAGGGGGCCACTGAACACTGAAGCTTTCTTT; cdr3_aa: CSARGPLNTEAFF
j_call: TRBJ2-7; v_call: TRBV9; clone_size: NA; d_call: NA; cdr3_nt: TGTGCCAGCAGCGTAGAGGGCAGAGGGGAGCAGTACTTC; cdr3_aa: CASSVEGRGEQYF
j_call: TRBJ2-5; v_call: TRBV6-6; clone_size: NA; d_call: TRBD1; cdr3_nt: TGTGCCAGCAGTTACCCGACAGGGGCTGGCGAGACCCAGTACTTC; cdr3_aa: CASSYPTGAGETQYF
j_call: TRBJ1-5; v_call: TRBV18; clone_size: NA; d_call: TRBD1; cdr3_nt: TGTGCCAGCTCCGTTGGACAGGTCAATCAGCCCCAGCATTTT; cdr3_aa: CASSVGQVNQPQHF
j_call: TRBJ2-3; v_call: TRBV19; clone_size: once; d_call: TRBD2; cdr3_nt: TGTGCCAGTAGTAGGACTAGCGGGGGGCCTAGCACAGATACGCAGTATTTT; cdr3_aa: CASSRTSGGPSTDTQYF
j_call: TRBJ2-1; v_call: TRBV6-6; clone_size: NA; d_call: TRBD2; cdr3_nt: TGTGCCAGCAGTGCCCTAGCGGGGGTATACAATGAGCAGTTCTTC; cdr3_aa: CASSALAGVYNEQFF
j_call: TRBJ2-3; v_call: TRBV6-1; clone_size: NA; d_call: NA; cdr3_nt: TGTGCCGGTAGGGGTCGCCTTTCCACAGATACGCAGTATTTT; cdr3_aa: CAGRGRLSTDTQYF
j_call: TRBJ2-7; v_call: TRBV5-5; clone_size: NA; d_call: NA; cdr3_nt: TGTGCCAGCAGCTTGGAACCAGGGACCTACGAGCAGTACTTC; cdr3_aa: CASSLEPGTYEQYF
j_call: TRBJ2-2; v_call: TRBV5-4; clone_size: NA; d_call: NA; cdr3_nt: TGTGCCAGCAGCCCGCAGGGGCGGCCGAACACCGGGGAGCTGTTTTTT; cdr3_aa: CASSPQGRPNTGELFF
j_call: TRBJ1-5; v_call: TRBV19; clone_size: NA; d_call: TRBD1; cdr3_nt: TGTGCCAGTAGTGCTTACAGGGGGCTACGAGGCAATCAGCCCCAGCATTTT; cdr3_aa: CASSAYRGLRGNQPQHF